This TCR beta chain was sequenced during a study of CXCR3-negative and CXCR3-positive naive CD8 T cells. General observations from the study: Fresh PBMCs went into most assays, and CXCR3 expression partly declined after cryopreservation.

The germline gives CDR1 LGHNA, CDR2 YSLEER. CDR3 length: 15 amino acids. 5' RACE with UMI labels generated the TRB cDNA libraries. For each CDR3 protein, TCRdb gives one entry from its re-call of the 5' RACE reads, without DNA. The table for this sample gives tens of thousands of distinct CDR3 sequences. Of note for this clonotype: The antigen is not known.

Triplicates of some 300,000 cells were sorted from each CD8+ T cell subset. Among CD8+ T cells, naive ones were CD45RO-CCR7+CD27+CD95-. The J gene is TRBJ1-5, the V gene TRBV4-3. The sequencing sample was made of naive CXCR3- CD8+ T cells from blood. The subset: CD45RO-CCR7+CD27+CD95- naive CD8+ T cells lacking CXCR3 (TNR3-). This TCR came from a human donor in good health. Some clones in this sample may be carry-over from other donors' samples. The CDR3 spells CASREAEHSNQPQHF.